This T cell receptor (beta chain) was recorded in a study of blood T cell repertoires in COVID-19. Study summary: COVID-19 samples collected from the United States, Italy and Spain covered acute and convalescent phases.

Clones were sequenced by immunoSEQ multiplex PCR, and TCRdb holds only the in-frame ones, with some missing. Of tens of thousands of clones in the sample, over 80% were seen once. With 7 bases clipped from V and 0 bases from J, the junction kept 5 bases outside the gene matches. The germline CDR1 and CDR2 sequences are KGHDR and SFDVKD. CDR3 length: 14 amino acids. Material for sequencing was peripheral blood. The J gene is TRBJ2-7, the V gene TRBV24-1; 7 positions match TRBD2. This clonotype was obtained from a human donor with active COVID-19. The donor label of this sample is uncertain. As DNA, the CDR3 is TGTGCCACCAGCATCGGGGGGAGCTCCTACGAGCAGTACTTC. Translation gives CATSIGGSSYEQYF.